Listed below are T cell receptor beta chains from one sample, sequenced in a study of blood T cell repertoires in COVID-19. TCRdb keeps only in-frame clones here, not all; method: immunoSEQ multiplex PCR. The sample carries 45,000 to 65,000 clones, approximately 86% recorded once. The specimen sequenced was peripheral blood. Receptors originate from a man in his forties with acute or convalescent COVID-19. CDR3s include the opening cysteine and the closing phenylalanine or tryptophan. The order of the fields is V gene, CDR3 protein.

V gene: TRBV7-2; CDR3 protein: CASSSDRDRAYEQYF
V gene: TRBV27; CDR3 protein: CASSTRTSGGLYNEQFF
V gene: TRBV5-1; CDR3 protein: CASSSVPGQGPDTEAFF
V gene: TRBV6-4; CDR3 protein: CASSTGYRGSMDLQETQYF
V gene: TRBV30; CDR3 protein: CAYGSTNNQPQHF
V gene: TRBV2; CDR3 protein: CASSRDTRDGYTF
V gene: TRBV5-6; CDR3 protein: CASSLWGGGVYTEAFF
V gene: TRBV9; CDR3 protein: CASSPGQRYEKLFF
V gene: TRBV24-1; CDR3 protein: CATSDGGQGTEAFF
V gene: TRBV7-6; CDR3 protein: CASSLEGGGWYNEQFF
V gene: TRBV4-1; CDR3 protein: CASSRGPEGQVYGYTF
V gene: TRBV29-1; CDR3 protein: CSVSQGLLNTEAFF
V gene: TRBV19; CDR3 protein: CASSKGTGRNTEAFF
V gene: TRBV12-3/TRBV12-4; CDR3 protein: CASSPPGGEQFF
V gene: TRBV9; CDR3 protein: CASSGRTAGNTIYF
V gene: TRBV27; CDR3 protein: CATMDYNYGYTF